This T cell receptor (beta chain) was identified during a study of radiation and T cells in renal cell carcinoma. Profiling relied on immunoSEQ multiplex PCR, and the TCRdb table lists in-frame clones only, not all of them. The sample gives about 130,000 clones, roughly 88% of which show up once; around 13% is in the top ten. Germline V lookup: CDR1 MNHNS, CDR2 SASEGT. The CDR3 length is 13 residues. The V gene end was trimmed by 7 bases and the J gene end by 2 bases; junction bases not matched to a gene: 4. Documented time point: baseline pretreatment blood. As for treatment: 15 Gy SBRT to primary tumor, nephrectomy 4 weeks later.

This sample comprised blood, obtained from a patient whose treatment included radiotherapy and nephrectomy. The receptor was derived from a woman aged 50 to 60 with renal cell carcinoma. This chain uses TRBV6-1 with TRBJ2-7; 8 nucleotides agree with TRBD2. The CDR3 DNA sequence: TGTGCCAGCACGGGGGGGTCCCCCTACGAGCAGTACTTC. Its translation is CASTGGSPYEQYF.